One sample yielded the 7 T cell receptor beta chains listed below, sequenced in a study of blood T cell repertoires in COVID-19. Profiled with immunoSEQ multiplex PCR; TCRdb holds only in-frame clones, not every one. This repertoire shows roughly 200,000 clones, roughly 90% found once; its top ten account for 1.5% to 2%. Sequencing input: peripheral blood. The receptor source for this set is a man in his late teens or twenties with active or convalescent COVID-19.

This sequence joins TRBV30 and TRBJ1-1; a possible D gene is TRBD1 (6 bases). V was pared by 7 bases and J by 0 bases, with 12 bases between. This CDR3 is 13 amino acids long. CDR1 is GTSNPN and CDR2 is SVGIG in the germline V gene (reference sequence). CDR3 residues: CASAKGVNTEAFF. In DNA form, the CDR3 reads TGTGCCTCCGCCAAGGGGGTGAACACTGAAGCTTTCTTT.

The CDR3 nucleotides are TGCGCCAGCAGCCAAGATTACGTGAGCTCCTATAATTCACCCCTCCACTTT. It is translated as CASSQDYVSSYNSPLHF. The V and J genes are TRBV4-3 and TRBJ1-6, with D uncertain. CDR3 length equals 17 residues. V lost 0 bases, J lost 0 bases, and 9 bases lay in between. Germline V CDR1 and CDR2: LGHNA, YSLEER.

This chain links TRBV5-8 with TRBJ1-1, with D perhaps TRBD1 (6 bases). V lost 2 bases, J lost 4 bases, and 12 bases lay in between. Looked up from germline, CDR1 is SGHTS and CDR2 is YDEGEE. The CDR3 loop spans 14 amino acids. CDR3 sequence: CASSFRGAGTEAFF. The DNA of the CDR3 is TGTGCCAGCAGCTTTCGGGGGGCCGGCACTGAAGCTTTCTTT.

This chain uses TRBV3-1 (or the pseudogene TRBV3-2) with TRBJ2-3; D perhaps matches TRBD1 (6 bases). Trimming pared 0 bases from V and 7 bases from J, leaving 14 bases between. There are 15 residues in the CDR3. Looked up from germline, CDR1 is LGHDT and CDR2 is YNNKEL (reference sequence). The CDR3 loop reads CASSQERRGSNTQYF. CDR3 in DNA: TGTGCCAGCAGCCAAGAACGCAGGGGTTCGAATACGCAGTATTTT.

In the case of this clone: An end of the junction differs from the germline gene, which may be a read error. This chain connects TRBV7-3 to TRBJ2-2; TRBD2 agrees at 13 bases. This CDR3 is 16 amino acids long. Germline-derived CDR1 and CDR2 are SGHTA and FQGTGA. The chain's CDR3 is CASSLTGTSGAGELFF. The CDR3 DNA reads as TGTGCCAGCAGCCTAACAGGGACTAGCGGGGCCGGGGAGCTGTTTTTT.

This sequence joins TRBV27 and TRBJ2-7; tentatively, D is TRBD1 (6 bases). Germline CDR1 is MNHEY and CDR2 is SMNVEV (reference sequence). The CDR3 runs 16 residues. V lost 3 bases, J lost 0 bases, and 15 bases lay in between. The CDR3 protein is CASSLGRGGSSYEQYF. The CDR3 nucleotides are TGTGCCAGCAGTTTGGGCCGAGGGGGAAGCTCCTACGAGCAGTACTTC.

The chain links TRBV5-1 to TRBJ2-5; the D is unclear. The V gene's germline CDR1 is SGHRS and CDR2 YFSETQ. V lost 0 bases, J lost 2 bases, and 11 bases lay in between. There are 15 residues in the CDR3. This chain's CDR3 is CASSLDLRIQETQYF. CDR3 nucleotides: TGCGCCAGCAGCTTGGATCTGCGGATACAAGAGACCCAGTACTTC.